These 32 T cell receptor beta chains were sequenced from one sample in a study of blood T cell repertoires in COVID-19. Sequencing was performed with immunoSEQ multiplex PCR; in TCRdb, only in-frame clones are kept and a portion is missing. In the table there are about 310,000 clones, under 90% of which are singletons. The sequencing input was PBMCs or T cells enriched from blood (not recorded which). The receptors here all came from a woman in her twenties or thirties who had recovered from COVID-19.

The chain combines TRBV5-1 with TRBJ2-7, with TRBD1 matching 7 bases. Germline lookup yields CDR1 SGHRS and CDR2 YFSETQ. J gave up 2 bases and V 4 bases, and 6 bases lay outside the gene matches. CDR3 length: 14 amino acids. The CDR3 nucleotides read TGCGCCAGCAGCCCCCGACAGGGAGCCTACGAGCAGTACTTC. Amino acid sequence: CASSPRQGAYEQYF.

This clone came up once. The chain recombines TRBV14 with TRBJ2-7; the match to TRBD2 covers 7 bases. Germline-derived CDR1 and CDR2 are SGHDN and FVKESK. The CDR3 totals 13 residues. The ends lost 0 bases at V and 13 bases at J; junction bases unmatched: 9. In nucleotides, the CDR3 is TGTGCCAGCAGCCAAGATCGTAGGACTAGGCTCTACTTC. Translation: CASSQDRRTRLYF.

J is TRBJ2-1 and V is TRBV2; TRBD2 matches 14 bases. V shed 1 base and J 7 bases; nucleotides not matched to a gene: 3. The CDR3 spans 16 residues. CDR1 and CDR2 (germline): SNHLY, FYNNEI. The CDR3 sequence: CASSEDGTSGRNEQFF. The CDR3 DNA reads TGTGCCAGCAGTGAAGACGGGACTAGCGGGAGAAATGAGCAGTTCTTC.

A note on this clone: At one of its ends the junction is not consistent with the germline gene, which may arise from a read error. The rearrangement links TRBV5-4 to TRBJ2-1; weak D call: TRBD2 (5 bases). The CDR3 is 16 residues long. In germline, CDR1 is SGHNT, CDR2 YYREEE (reference sequence). The CDR3 region has the DNA TGTGCCAGCAGCTTGGGAGGGCACCTCTCCTTCAATGAGCAGTTCTTC. Amino acids: CASSLGGHLSFNEQFF.

This chain links TRBV7-9 with TRBJ2-1; no firm D call. The CDR3 spans 13 residues. Germline V lookup: CDR1 SEHNR, CDR2 FQNEAQ (reference sequence). The V end was cut by 2 bases, the J end by 8 bases, with 10 bases between. The DNA for the CDR3 is TGTGCCAGCAGCTTAACCGGTATGGATGAGCAGTTCTTC. It translates to CASSLTGMDEQFF.

This chain uses TRBV7-2 with TRBJ1-2, with 10 positions matching TRBD1. This CDR3 has 14 amino acids. Germline CDR1 and CDR2: SGHTA and FQGNSA. After removal of 5 bases from V and 7 bases from J, the junction contained 7 bases not matched to a gene. The CDR3 reads CASSQGQGIGGYTF. DNA of the CDR3: TGTGCCAGCAGCCAGGGACAGGGGATAGGTGGCTACACCTTC. Filled out from reference TRBV7-2 and TRBJ1-2, the complete variable domain reads GAGVSQSPSNKVTEKGKDVELRCDPISGHTALYWYRQSLGQGLEFLIYFQGNSAPDKSGLPSDRFSAERTGGSVSTLTIQRTQQEDSAVYLCASSQGQGIGGYTFGSGTRLTVV.

This chain connects TRBV7-9 to TRBJ1-2; TRBD1 might be the D (5 bases). The CDR3 contains 17 residues. V was shortened by 4 bases and J by 1 base, with 19 bases between the two germline ends. Germline assignment: CDR1 SEHNR and CDR2 FQNEAQ (reference sequence). The CDR3 reads CASSSFGTPPDNYGYTF. The DNA of the CDR3 is TGTGCCAGCAGCTCCTTCGGGACTCCTCCGGATAACTATGGCTACACCTTC.

This chain connects TRBV5-1 to TRBJ2-6; 9 nucleotides line up with TRBD2. The CDR3 is 18 amino acids. Trimming removed 4 bases from V and 1 base from J; junction bases left unmatched: 9. Germline V gene lookup returns CDR1 SGHRS and CDR2 YFSETQ. The CDR3: CASSPPSGILSGANVLTF. CDR3 DNA sequence: TGCGCCAGCAGCCCACCTAGCGGGATTTTATCTGGGGCCAACGTCCTGACTTTC.

V usage is TRBV7-9 and J usage is TRBJ2-7; 7 bases fit TRBD1. V was clipped by 5 bases and J by 2 bases; unmatched bases: 6. CDR1 and CDR2 from the germline V gene are SEHNR and FQNEAQ (reference sequence). This CDR3 comprises 14 residues. The CDR3 region is CASSITGQAYEQYF. The CDR3 coding sequence is TGTGCCAGCAGCATTACCGGACAGGCCTACGAGCAGTACTTC.

To note about this clone: One end of the junction is discordant with germline, which a read error may explain. J is TRBJ1-2 and V is TRBV9; no definite D call. Germline lookup yields CDR1 SGDLS and CDR2 YYNGEE. There are 14 residues in the CDR3. CDR3: CASSADITFDGFTF. The DNA of the CDR3 is TGTGCCAGCAGCGCCGACATTACTTTCGATGGCTTCACCTTC.

This chain uses TRBV24-1 with TRBJ2-1, with D possibly TRBD2 on 6 matching bases. This CDR3 spans 15 amino acids. Germline CDR1 and CDR2: KGHDR and SFDVKD. V lost 3 bases to trimming and J lost 7 bases, with 15 bases between them. For the CDR3, the DNA is TGTGCCACCAGTGATGAGGGACGGGAGACGAATGAGCAGTTCTTC. Protein: CATSDEGRETNEQFF.

A few counts support this clone. The sample holds other DNA sequences that translate to the same CDR3. The chain links TRBV19 to TRBJ1-5; a weak D match, TRBD1 (5 bases). The ends were cut back, 3 bases at V and 6 bases at J, with 9 bases in the middle. Germline V gene lookup returns CDR1 LNHDA and CDR2 SQIVND (reference sequence). The CDR3 extends over 13 amino acids. CDR3 residues: CASSMQGGQPQHF. The CDR3 DNA reads as TGTGCCAGTAGTATGCAGGGCGGTCAGCCCCAGCATTTT.

The CDR3 loop is CASSYLPGTGSYNEQFF. CDR3 nucleotides: TGCGCCAGCAGCTACCTCCCCGGGACAGGCTCCTACAATGAGCAGTTCTTC. V gene TRBV5-1 combines with J gene TRBJ2-1; TRBD1 matches 8 bases. Germline V lookup: CDR1 SGHRS, CDR2 YFSETQ. The CDR3 runs 17 residues. With 3 bases clipped from V and 0 bases from J, the junction kept 8 bases outside the gene matches.

This chain links TRBV28 with TRBJ1-5, with D tentatively TRBD1 (6 bases). The CDR3 is 16 residues long. Between the trimmed V and J ends, which lost 5 bases and 4 bases, there was a span of 18 bases. Germline CDR1 is MDHEN and CDR2 is SYDVKM. The CDR3 DNA follows: TGTGCCAGCAGTGACCCGAGTCGGGGGGCTAATCAGCCCCAGCATTTT. It yields the protein CASSDPSRGANQPQHF.

In DNA, the CDR3 is TGCGCCAGCAGCCAAGATGGTACAGGGCCCTCCTACGAGCAGTACTTC. Translating gives CASSQDGTGPSYEQYF. The chain carries TRBV4-3 and TRBJ2-7; tentatively, D is TRBD1 (6 bases). Trimming cost V 0 bases and J 0 bases, with 12 bases left between them. CDR3 size: 16 residues. Germline V gene data show CDR1 as LGHNA and CDR2 as YSLEER.

The chain links TRBV5-1 to TRBJ1-1; D may be TRBD1 (6 bases). Germline V gene data show CDR1 as SGHRS and CDR2 as YFSETQ. Deletions cut 6 bases from V and 4 bases from J, with 16 bases between. The CDR3 loop spans 14 amino acids. The CDR3 loop is CASTFGGGLTEAFF. The CDR3 region has the DNA TGCGCCAGCACATTCGGCGGGGGCCTCACTGAAGCTTTCTTT.

The chain couples TRBV30 to TRBJ2-3; possible D gene TRBD2, 6 bases. Trimming took 6 bases from V and 2 from J, leaving 12 bases between them. The CDR3 length is 13 residues. The germline gives CDR1 GTSNPN, CDR2 SVGIG (reference sequence). The CDR3 DNA follows: TGTGCCTGCTCCGGGAGTAACACAGATACGCAGTATTTT. Translated, it gives CACSGSNTDTQYF.

The rearrangement joins TRBV30 to TRBJ1-3; TRBD1 agrees at 7 bases. From germline, CDR1 is GTSNPN and CDR2 SVGIG (reference sequence). The CDR3 extends over 14 amino acids. V was pared by 3 bases and J by 4 bases, with 6 bases of the junction left unmatched. CDR3 sequence (DNA): TGTGCCTGGAGGAAGACAGGGTCCGGAAACACCATATATTTT. Amino acid sequence: CAWRKTGSGNTIYF.

The rearrangement links TRBV19 to TRBJ1-3; no reliable D call. The CDR3 consists of 14 residues. The V end was cut by 3 bases, the J end by 0 bases, with 6 bases between. The germline gives CDR1 LNHDA, CDR2 SQIVND (reference sequence). The chain's CDR3 is CASSILYSGNTIYF. CDR3 nucleotide sequence: TGTGCCAGTAGTATTCTCTACTCTGGAAACACCATATATTTT.

The V call is TRBV18, the J call TRBJ2-7; D may be TRBD2 (5 bases). V was shortened by 2 bases and J by 0 bases, with 11 bases between the two germline ends. CDR1 and CDR2 (germline): KGHSH, LQKENI. The length of the CDR3 is 15 residues. The CDR3 sequence is CASSPGLRSSYEQYF. The CDR3 DNA is TGTGCCAGCTCACCAGGACTGAGGAGCTCCTACGAGCAGTACTTC.

This chain links TRBV19 with TRBJ2-3; tentatively, D is TRBD2 (5 bases). V lost 7 bases to trimming and J lost 2 bases, with 13 bases between them. Germline lookup yields CDR1 LNHDA and CDR2 SQIVND (reference sequence). This CDR3 comprises 14 residues. CDR3 bases: TGTGCCAGTACCAGGACTGGAAACACAGATACGCAGTATTTT. Protein sequence: CASTRTGNTDTQYF.

This chain joins TRBV11-2 and TRBJ1-1; D is uncertain. This CDR3 is built from 15 residues. Per the germline V gene, CDR1 is SGHAT and CDR2 is FQNNGV. The V end was cut by 7 bases, the J end by 0 bases, with 15 bases between. The DNA for the CDR3 is TGTGCCAGCACCTCCGTCCGATGGCTGAACACTGAAGCTTTCTTT. It yields the protein CASTSVRWLNTEAFF.

This clone was counted a few times. The chain is built from TRBV11-3 and TRBJ1-1; weak D call: TRBD1 (6 bases). V lost 6 bases and J lost 1, with 15 bases in between. This CDR3 is 15 amino acids long. From germline, CDR1 is SGHNT and CDR2 YENEEA. In DNA, the CDR3 is TGTGCCAGCAGTTCAGGGGCCTCGGGGAACACTGAAGCTTTCTTT. Its translation is CASSSGASGNTEAFF.

The rearrangement links TRBV24-1 to TRBJ2-3; D possibly corresponds to TRBD1 (6 bases). Germline values: CDR1 KGHDR, CDR2 SFDVKD. The CDR3 covers 16 residues. The V end was cut by 4 bases, the J end by 0 bases, with 13 bases between. Written as DNA, the CDR3 is TGTGCCACCAGTGACCACGGACAGAGAAGCACAGATACGCAGTATTTT. It is translated as CATSDHGQRSTDTQYF.

V is TRBV6-2 or TRBV6-3 and J is TRBJ2-6; a possible D gene is TRBD1 (5 bases). The CDR3 is made up of 15 amino acids. Trimming took off 4 bases at V and 0 bases at J, with 7 bases between the two ends. Per the germline V gene, CDR1 is MNHEY and CDR2 is SVGEGT. CDR3 nucleotide sequence: TGTGCCAGCAGTTTGACAGTCTCTGGGGCCAACGTCCTGACTTTC. Translation gives CASSLTVSGANVLTF.

The rearrangement uses TRBV29-1 and TRBJ1-6; TRBD1 matches 8 bases. J was trimmed by 6 bases and V by 6 bases; bases with no gene match: 7. Germline V gene lookup returns CDR1 SQVTM and CDR2 ANQGSEA. The CDR3 totals 14 residues. The CDR3 DNA follows: TGCAGCGTGCGACAGGGGATAGGTAATTCACCCCTCCACTTT. It codes for CSVRQGIGNSPLHF.

CDR3 nucleotide sequence: TGTGCCAGCAGTGGAAGAGAACGTTGGGCGTCGGACACTGAAGCTTTCTTT. This sequence encodes CASSGRERWASDTEAFF. The chain combines TRBV25-1 with TRBJ1-1, with D hard to call. V lost 4 bases and J lost 3, with 21 bases in between. This CDR3 has 17 residues. CDR1 and CDR2 from the germline V gene are MGHDK and SYGVNS.

The chain uses TRBV7-2 and TRBJ1-4, with D possibly being TRBD1 (5 bases). Germline V gives CDR1 SGHTA, CDR2 FQGNSA. The CDR3 covers 14 residues. The V and J ends lost 5 bases and 2 bases respectively, with 9 bases between them. CDR3 region: CASSPGLTNEKLFF. The CDR3 region has the DNA TGTGCCAGCAGCCCGGGACTGACTAATGAAAAACTGTTTTTT.

The chain recombines TRBV19 with TRBJ1-2; D gene uncertain. Germline loops: CDR1 LNHDA, CDR2 SQIVND (reference sequence). The V end lost 8 bases, the J end lost 3 bases, and 16 bases lay between the germline ends. The CDR3 runs 14 residues. CDR3 residues: CASPNPRTDYGYTF. The CDR3 DNA reads as TGTGCCAGTCCCAACCCCCGGACTGACTATGGCTACACCTTC.

The chain is built from TRBV4-2 and TRBJ1-1; the D gene is possibly TRBD1 (5 bases). Trimming pared 2 bases from V and 0 bases from J, leaving 10 bases between. Germline loops: CDR1 LGHNA, CDR2 YNFKEQ. The CDR3 length is 15 residues. In nucleotides, the CDR3 is TGTGCCAGCAGCCAACCCAGGGTACTGAACACTGAAGCTTTCTTT. Protein sequence: CASSQPRVLNTEAFF.

The rearrangement uses TRBV19 and TRBJ1-1; perhaps TRBD1 as D (6 bases). The CDR3 sequence is 17 residues long. Germline CDR1 and CDR2: LNHDA and SQIVND (reference sequence). V lost 0 bases and J lost 0, with 14 bases in between. The CDR3 bases are TGTGCCAGTAGTATAGACAGGAAAAGACAGGTGAACACTGAAGCTTTCTTT. Translation gives CASSIDRKRQVNTEAFF.

The chain joins TRBV5-1 to TRBJ1-4, with 8 bases fitting TRBD1. Germline lookup yields CDR1 SGHRS and CDR2 YFSETQ. This CDR3 contains 17 residues. Trimming took 4 bases from V and 1 from J; bases not matched to a gene: 9. The chain's CDR3 is CASSLDTTGGTNEKLFF. The DNA for the CDR3 is TGCGCCAGCAGCCTGGATACCACAGGGGGAACTAATGAAAAACTGTTTTTT.